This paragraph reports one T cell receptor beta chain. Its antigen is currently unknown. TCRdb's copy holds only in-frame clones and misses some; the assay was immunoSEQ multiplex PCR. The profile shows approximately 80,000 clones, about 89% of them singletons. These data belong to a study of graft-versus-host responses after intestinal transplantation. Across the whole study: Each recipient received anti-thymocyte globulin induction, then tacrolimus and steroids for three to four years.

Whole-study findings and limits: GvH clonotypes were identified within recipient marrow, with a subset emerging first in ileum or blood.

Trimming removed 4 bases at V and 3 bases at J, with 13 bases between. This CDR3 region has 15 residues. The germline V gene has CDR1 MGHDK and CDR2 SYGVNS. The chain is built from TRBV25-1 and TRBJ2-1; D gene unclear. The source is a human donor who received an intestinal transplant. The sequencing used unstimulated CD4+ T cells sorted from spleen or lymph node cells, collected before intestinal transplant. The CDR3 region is CASSGLAENYNEQFF. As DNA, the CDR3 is TGTGCCAGCAGTGGTCTTGCTGAGAACTACAATGAGCAGTTCTTC.